The 14 T cell receptor beta chains presented below share a single source sample, sequenced in a study of immune evolution from preneoplasia to lung adenocarcinoma. Profiled with immunoSEQ multiplex PCR; TCRdb holds only in-frame clones, not every one. The sample lists 30,000 to 45,000 clones; around 74% were seen once. Sequencing was carried out using FFPE invasive lung adenocarcinoma tissue. These receptors were taken from a person aged 60 to 70 with lung adenocarcinoma.

Here the CDR3 reads CASSLAAGGTYEQYF. The CDR3 DNA is TGTGCCAGCAGCCTCGCAGCGGGAGGGACCTACGAGCAGTACTTC. The chain carries TRBV28 and TRBJ2-7, with 10 bases matching TRBD2. Germline CDR1 MDHEN, CDR2 SYDVKM. CDR3 length: 15 amino acids. J lost 2 bases, V lost 6 bases, and 7 bases had no gene match.

The V gene is TRBV19, the J gene TRBJ2-2; D ambiguous. Trimming took off 3 bases at V and 4 bases at J, with 9 bases between the two ends. The CDR3 has 14 amino acids. Germline V CDR1 and CDR2: LNHDA, SQIVND (reference sequence). CDR3 loop: CASSMWTLTGELFF. The CDR3, as DNA: TGTGCCAGTAGTATGTGGACCCTCACCGGGGAGCTGTTTTTT.

The chain uses TRBV10-1 and TRBJ1-1; 10 bases map to TRBD1. Germline CDR1 WNHNN, CDR2 SYGVQD (reference sequence). The CDR3 runs to 16 residues. V gave up 3 bases and J gave up 10 bases; unmatched junction bases: 14. CDR3 bases: TGCGCCAGCAGTGACGGGACAGGGGAATATACCGATGGAGCTTTCTTT. This gives the protein CASSDGTGEYTDGAFF.

The chain is built from TRBV19 and TRBJ1-1; unclear D gene. Germline V lookup: CDR1 LNHDA, CDR2 SQIVND (reference sequence). Trimming cost V 3 bases and J 3 bases, with 11 bases left between them. The CDR3 contains 14 residues. The CDR3 protein is CASSMGQAYTEAFF. CDR3 nucleotide sequence: TGTGCCAGTAGTATGGGCCAGGCGTACACTGAAGCTTTCTTT.

The genes are TRBV18 and TRBJ1-4; 11 positions agree with TRBD1. Unmatched junction bases numbered 7, after V lost 5 bases and J lost 5 bases. The length of the CDR3 is 16 residues. CDR1 is KGHSH and CDR2 is LQKENI in the germline V gene. The CDR3 loop is CASSSGQGEENEKLFF. DNA of the CDR3: TGTGCCAGCTCATCGGGACAGGGGGAAGAAAATGAAAAACTGTTTTTT.

V and J are TRBV19 and TRBJ1-3, with a possible D match to TRBD1 (5 bases). V was shortened by 4 bases and J by 2 bases, with 15 bases between the two germline ends. The CDR3 length is 16 residues. Looked up from germline, CDR1 is LNHDA and CDR2 is SQIVND (reference sequence). The CDR3 here is CASSTEGRKPGNTIYF. CDR3 sequence (DNA): TGTGCCAGTAGTACCGAGGGACGGAAACCTGGAAACACCATATATTTT.

The rearrangement uses TRBV5-1 and TRBJ1-5; D is possibly TRBD1 (5 bases). The V gene lost 0 bases and the J gene lost 6 bases, with 10 bases spanning the gap. This CDR3 has 14 residues. Germline V CDR1 and CDR2: SGHRS, YFSETQ. The CDR3 is CASSLDDRFQPQHF. CDR3 nucleotides: TGCGCCAGCAGCTTGGATGACAGATTTCAGCCCCAGCATTTT.

The chain recombines TRBV7-2 with TRBJ1-5, with 7 bases fitting TRBD1. The CDR3 length is 17 residues. J was trimmed by 1 base and V by 0 bases; bases with no gene match: 6. Germline loops: CDR1 SGHTA, CDR2 FQGNSA. The DNA of the CDR3 is TGTGCCAGCAGCTTAGCGTCTCCAGGGGGAAGCAATCAGCCCCAGCATTTT. Amino acids: CASSLASPGGSNQPQHF.

The chain is built from TRBV7-9 and TRBJ2-1, with TRBD2 matching over 7 bases. The trim removed 4 bases at V and 10 bases at J, leaving 10 bases unmatched. Germline V CDR1 and CDR2: SEHNR, FQNEAQ (reference sequence). The CDR3 loop spans 14 amino acids. The CDR3 loop is CASSSSGTTREQFF. CDR3 DNA sequence: TGTGCCAGCAGCTCCTCCGGGACTACGCGGGAGCAGTTCTTC.

The table lists this clone with a count of one. CDR3 nucleotide sequence: TGTGCCAGCAGTTCCTTGTCTGGGGCCAACGTCCTGACTTTC. This sequence encodes CASSSLSGANVLTF. The chain combines TRBV28 with TRBJ2-6; D gene unclear. The CDR3 is 14 residues long. The germline gives CDR1 MDHEN, CDR2 SYDVKM. The V end was cut by 4 bases, the J end by 1 base, with 5 bases between.

This chain connects TRBV4-1 to TRBJ1-5, with 10 nucleotides matching TRBD1. The V gene end was trimmed by 2 bases and the J gene end by 6 bases; junction bases not matched to a gene: 4. Germline V lookup: CDR1 MGHRA, CDR2 YSYEKL. The CDR3 has 15 amino acids. The CDR3: CASSQMGTGVQPQHF. DNA for the CDR3: TGCGCCAGCAGCCAAATGGGGACAGGGGTTCAGCCCCAGCATTTT.

This chain connects TRBV29-1 to TRBJ2-3; 10 bases are shared with TRBD2. Germline values: CDR1 SQVTM, CDR2 ANQGSEA. CDR3 length equals 15 residues. The V gene end was trimmed by 7 bases and the J gene end by 7 bases; junction bases not matched to a gene: 14. The CDR3 sequence: CSGQKAGGTGNTQYF. CDR3 in DNA: TGCAGCGGGCAGAAAGCGGGAGGGACGGGAAATACGCAGTATTTT.

The table lists this clone with a few counts. The rearrangement joins TRBV7-9 to TRBJ1-2; perhaps TRBD1 as D (5 bases). The V gene lost 2 bases and the J gene lost 0 bases, with 10 bases spanning the gap. Germline V gene sequence: CDR1 SEHNR, CDR2 FQNEAQ (reference sequence). CDR3 length equals 15 residues. The CDR3 here is CASSLTGLANYGYTF. The CDR3, as DNA: TGTGCCAGCAGCTTAACAGGCCTAGCTAACTATGGCTACACCTTC.

The chain recombines TRBV6-1 with TRBJ1-1, with TRBD1 as a possible D gene (5 bases). V shed 6 bases and J shed 2 bases, with 10 bases lying between them. Germline CDR1 reads MNHNS; CDR2 reads SASEGT. The CDR3 totals 13 residues. The CDR3 coding sequence is TGTGCCAGCAGCGACCAGGGCAACACTGAAGCTTTCTTT. The encoded protein is CASSDQGNTEAFF.